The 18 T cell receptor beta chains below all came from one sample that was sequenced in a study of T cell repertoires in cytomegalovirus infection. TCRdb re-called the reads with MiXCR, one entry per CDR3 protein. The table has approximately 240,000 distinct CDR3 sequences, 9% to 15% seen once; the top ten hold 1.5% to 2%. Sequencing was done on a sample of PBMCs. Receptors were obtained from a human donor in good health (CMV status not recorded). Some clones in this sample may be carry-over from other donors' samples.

CDR3 region: CASSQGGGRGNQPQHF. CDR3 coding DNA: TGCGCCAGCAGCCAAGGCGGAGGGAGAGGCAATCAGCCCCAGCATTTT. The chain joins TRBV4-3 to TRBJ1-5; no clear D gene. Per germline, CDR1 LGHNA and CDR2 YSLEER. V was shortened by 1 base and J by 2 bases, with 12 bases between the two germline ends. The CDR3 covers 16 residues.

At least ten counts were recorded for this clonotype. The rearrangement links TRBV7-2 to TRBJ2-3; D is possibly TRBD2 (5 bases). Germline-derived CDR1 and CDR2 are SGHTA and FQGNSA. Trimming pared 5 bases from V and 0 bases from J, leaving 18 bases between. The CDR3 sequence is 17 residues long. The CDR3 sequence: CASSPGVGPFSTDTQYF. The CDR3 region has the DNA TGTGCCAGCAGCCCCGGGGTCGGGCCGTTTAGCACAGATACGCAGTATTTT. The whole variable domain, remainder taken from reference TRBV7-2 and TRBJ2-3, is GAGVSQSPSNKVTEKGKDVELRCDPISGHTALYWYRQSLGQGLEFLIYFQGNSAPDKSGLPSDRFSAERTGGSVSTLTIQRTQQEDSAVYLCASSPGVGPFSTDTQYFGPGTRLTVL.

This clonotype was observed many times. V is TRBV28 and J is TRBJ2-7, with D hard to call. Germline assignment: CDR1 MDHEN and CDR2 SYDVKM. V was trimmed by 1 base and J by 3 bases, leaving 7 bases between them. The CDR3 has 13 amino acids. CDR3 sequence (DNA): TGTGCCAGCAGTTTATCTCTCAGCTACGAGCAGTACTTC. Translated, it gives CASSLSLSYEQYF.

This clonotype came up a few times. CDR3 amino acids: CASSLEGPADSTDTQYF. The CDR3 bases are TGTGCCAGCAGCTTGGAGGGGCCAGCGGACAGCACAGATACGCAGTATTTT. V usage is TRBV5-4 and J usage is TRBJ2-3; the D call may be TRBD1 or TRBD2 (5 bases each). Germline V CDR1 and CDR2: SGHNT, YYREEE (reference sequence). V was pared by 0 bases and J by 0 bases, with 14 bases between. This CDR3 has 17 amino acids.

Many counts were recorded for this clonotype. The CDR3 sequence: CALGGMLQETQYF. The CDR3 bases are TGTGCCCTTGGGGGTATGCTCCAAGAGACCCAGTACTTC. The genes are TRBV6-1 and TRBJ2-5; D possibly matches TRBD1 or TRBD2 (5 bases each). Germline CDR1 and CDR2: MNHNS and SASEGT. V was clipped by 11 bases and J by 1 base, with 14 bases between them. CDR3 length equals 13 residues.

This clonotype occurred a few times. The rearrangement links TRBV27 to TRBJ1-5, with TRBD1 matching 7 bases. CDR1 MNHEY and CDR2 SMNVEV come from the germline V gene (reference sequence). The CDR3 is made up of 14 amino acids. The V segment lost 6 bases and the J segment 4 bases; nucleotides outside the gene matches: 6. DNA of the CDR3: TGTGCCAGCAGACTCGGGACAGCAAATCAGCCCCAGCATTTT. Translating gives CASRLGTANQPQHF.

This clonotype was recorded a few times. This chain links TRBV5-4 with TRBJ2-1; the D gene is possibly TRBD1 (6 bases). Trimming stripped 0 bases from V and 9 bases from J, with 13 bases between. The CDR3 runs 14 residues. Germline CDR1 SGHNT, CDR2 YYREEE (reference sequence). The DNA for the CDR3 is TGTGCCAGCAGCTTGGGCGGCAGGGGTGCTGAGCAGTTCTTC. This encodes CASSLGGRGAEQFF.

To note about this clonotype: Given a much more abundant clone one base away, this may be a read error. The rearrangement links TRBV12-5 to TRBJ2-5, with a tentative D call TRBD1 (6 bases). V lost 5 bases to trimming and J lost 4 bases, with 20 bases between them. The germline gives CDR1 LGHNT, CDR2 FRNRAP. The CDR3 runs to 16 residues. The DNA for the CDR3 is TGTGCTAGTGGTGATATCTTCAGGGGCAGAGGAGAGACCCAGTACTTC. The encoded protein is CASGDIFRGRGETQYF.

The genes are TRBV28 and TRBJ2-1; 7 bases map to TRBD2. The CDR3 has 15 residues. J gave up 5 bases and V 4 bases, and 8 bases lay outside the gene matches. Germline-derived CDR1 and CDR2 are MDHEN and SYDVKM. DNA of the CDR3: TGTGCCAGCAGTTCCCTCGGGAGGACTAACAATGAGCAGTTCTTC. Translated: CASSSLGRTNNEQFF. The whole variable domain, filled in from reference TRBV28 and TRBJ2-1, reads DVKVTQSSRYLVKRTGEKVFLECVQDMDHENMFWYRQDPGLGLRLIYFSYDVKMKEKGDIPEGYSVSREKKERFSLILESASTNQTSMYLCASSSLGRTNNEQFFGPGTRLTVL.

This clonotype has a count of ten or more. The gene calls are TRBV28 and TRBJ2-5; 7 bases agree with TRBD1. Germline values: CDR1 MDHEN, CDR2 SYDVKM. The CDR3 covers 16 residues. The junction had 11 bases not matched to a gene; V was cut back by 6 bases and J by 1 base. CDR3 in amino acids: CASSPSGTDFQETQYF. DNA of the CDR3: TGTGCCAGCAGCCCCTCCGGGACAGACTTCCAAGAGACCCAGTACTTC.

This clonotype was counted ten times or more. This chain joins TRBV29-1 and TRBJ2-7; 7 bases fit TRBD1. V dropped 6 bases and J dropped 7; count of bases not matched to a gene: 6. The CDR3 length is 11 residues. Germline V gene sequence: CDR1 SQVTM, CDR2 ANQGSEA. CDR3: CSVRGGGEQYF. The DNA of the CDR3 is TGCAGCGTCCGAGGGGGCGGGGAGCAGTACTTC.

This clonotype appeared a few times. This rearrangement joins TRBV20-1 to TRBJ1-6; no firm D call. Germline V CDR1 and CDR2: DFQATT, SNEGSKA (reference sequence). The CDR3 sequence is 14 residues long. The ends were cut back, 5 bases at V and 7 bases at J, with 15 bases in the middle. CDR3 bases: TGCAGTGCTTATCCGGTGGTATACAATTCACCCCTCCACTTT. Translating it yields CSAYPVVYNSPLHF.

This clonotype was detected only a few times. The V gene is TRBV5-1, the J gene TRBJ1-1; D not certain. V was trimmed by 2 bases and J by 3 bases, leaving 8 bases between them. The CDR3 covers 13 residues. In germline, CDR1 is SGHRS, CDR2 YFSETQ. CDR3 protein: CASSFIGDTEAFF. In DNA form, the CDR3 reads TGCGCCAGCAGCTTCATCGGGGACACTGAAGCTTTCTTT.

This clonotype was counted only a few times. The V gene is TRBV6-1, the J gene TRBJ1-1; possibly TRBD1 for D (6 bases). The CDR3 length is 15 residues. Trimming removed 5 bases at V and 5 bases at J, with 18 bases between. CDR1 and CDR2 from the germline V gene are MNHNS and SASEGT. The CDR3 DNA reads TGTGCCAGCAGTCGCCCCGGGGGCGCAGAAACTGAAGCTTTCTTT. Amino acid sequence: CASSRPGGAETEAFF.

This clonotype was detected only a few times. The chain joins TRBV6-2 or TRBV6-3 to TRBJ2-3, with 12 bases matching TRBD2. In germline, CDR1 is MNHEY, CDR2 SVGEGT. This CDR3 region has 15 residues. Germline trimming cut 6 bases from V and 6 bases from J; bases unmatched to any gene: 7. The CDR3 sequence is CASRQLAGGRDTQYF. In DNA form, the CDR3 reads TGTGCCAGCAGACAACTAGCGGGGGGCAGGGATACGCAGTATTTT.

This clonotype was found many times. The DNA of the CDR3 is TGTGCCAGCAGCCGGGACACTGGCGGGGAGCTGTTTTTT. Amino acid sequence: CASSRDTGGELFF. V gene TRBV7-2 combines with J gene TRBJ2-2, with D tentatively TRBD1 (6 bases). Deletions cut 5 bases from V and 7 bases from J, with 11 bases between. Germline assignment: CDR1 SGHTA and CDR2 FQGNSA. The CDR3 has 13 residues.

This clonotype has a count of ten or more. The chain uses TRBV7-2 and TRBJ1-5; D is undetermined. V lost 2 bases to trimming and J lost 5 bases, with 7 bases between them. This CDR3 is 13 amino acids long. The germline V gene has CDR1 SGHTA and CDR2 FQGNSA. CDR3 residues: CASSLSSDQPQHF. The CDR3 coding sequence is TGTGCCAGCAGCTTAAGTTCCGATCAGCCCCAGCATTTT.

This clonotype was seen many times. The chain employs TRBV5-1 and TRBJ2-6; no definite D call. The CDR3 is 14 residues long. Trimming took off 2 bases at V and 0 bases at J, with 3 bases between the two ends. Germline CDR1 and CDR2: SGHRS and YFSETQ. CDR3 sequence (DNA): TGCGCCAGCAGCTTAGACTCTGGGGCCAACGTCCTGACTTTC. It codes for CASSLDSGANVLTF.